This T cell receptor beta chain was sequenced during a study of post-analysis software for immune sequencing data. The study's findings and limits: The study found TRBV5-6, TRBV5-1 and TRBV20-1 among 5 or 6 TRBV segments more frequent in patients than controls.

Unique molecular identifiers had been added to the TCR beta cDNA libraries. T cells numbering roughly 1 to 10 million yielded cDNA molecules that totaled some 500,000. TCRdb reanalysed the PCR reads using MiXCR and keeps one entry per CDR3 protein. This sample has 750,000 to 950,000 distinct CDR3 sequences, with roughly 50% found just once. Germline V gene sequence: CDR1 MGHDK, CDR2 SYGVNS. This CDR3 has 13 residues. V gave up 3 bases and J gave up 5 bases, with 11 bases separating them. As to this clonotype: Its antigen is unidentified.

J is TRBJ2-7 and V is TRBV25-1; D is ambiguous. Sequenced sample: blood. The sequence was obtained from a girl aged 5-17 years with multiple sclerosis. CDR3 bases: TGTGCCAGCAGTGACCCGGGCATCCACGAGCAGTACTTC. Its translation: CASSDPGIHEQYF.